The 22 T cell receptor beta chains below come from one sample, sequenced in a study of T cell responses to AZD1222 COVID-19 vaccine. Generated by immunoSEQ multiplex PCR, the TCRdb table keeps only in-frame clones and is missing some. The table has about 170,000 clones, approximately 92% seen once. The material sequenced was peripheral blood, taken on day 0 of AZD1222 vaccination. These receptors originate from an adult in good health.

The chain joins TRBV24-1 to TRBJ2-3; possibly TRBD1 for D (6 bases). Germline CDR1 is KGHDR and CDR2 is SFDVKD. CDR3 length: 13 amino acids. Trimming pared 7 bases from V and 1 base from J, leaving 8 bases between. The CDR3 region is CATSKGGTDTQYF. The CDR3 DNA reads as TGTGCCACCAGCAAGGGGGGCACAGATACGCAGTATTTT.

The chain carries TRBV4-2 and TRBJ2-7, with a weak D call TRBD1 (5 bases). V lost 2 bases, J lost 4 bases, and 12 bases lay in between. Germline CDR1 is LGHNA and CDR2 is YNFKEQ. The length of the CDR3 is 14 residues. The DNA for the CDR3 is TGTGCCAGCAGCCAAAAGAGTCAGGGTTACGAGCAGTACTTC. Encoded protein: CASSQKSQGYEQYF.

This chain joins TRBV15 and TRBJ2-3; D not resolved. CDR1 is LNHNV, CDR2 YYDKDF, per germline (reference sequence). V was cut by 1 base and J by 9 bases, with 8 bases left in between. The CDR3 totals 12 residues. The chain's CDR3 is CATSRAVETQYF. The CDR3 nucleotides read TGTGCCACCAGCAGAGCGGTTGAAACGCAGTATTTT.

The gene calls are TRBV11-3 and TRBJ1-1; D may be TRBD1 (6 bases). Per germline, CDR1 SGHNT and CDR2 YENEEA. This CDR3 contains 16 residues. V dropped 6 bases and J dropped 1 base, with 18 bases sitting between them. The chain's CDR3 is CASSQGGVQKNTEAFF. The CDR3 DNA reads TGTGCCAGCAGTCAAGGGGGTGTACAGAAGAACACTGAAGCTTTCTTT.

The chain combines TRBV5-1 with TRBJ1-4; no clear D gene. In germline, CDR1 is SGHRS, CDR2 YFSETQ. The V end lost 3 bases, the J end lost 0 bases, and 6 bases lay between the germline ends. The CDR3 sequence is 14 residues long. The CDR3 DNA is TGCGCCAGCAGCTACATATCAACTAATGAAAAACTGTTTTTT. Protein product: CASSYISTNEKLFF.

The chain uses TRBV2 and TRBJ1-2, with D possibly TRBD1 on 5 matching bases. CDR1 and CDR2 from the germline V gene are SNHLY and FYNNEI. The ends were cut back, 1 base at V and 0 bases at J, with 12 bases in the middle. The CDR3 sequence is 16 residues long. Here the CDR3 reads CASSEGGGTTNYGYTF. The DNA for the CDR3 is TGTGCCAGCAGTGAAGGGGGGGGAACTACTAACTATGGCTACACCTTC.

This rearrangement joins TRBV7-9 to TRBJ2-2; weak D call: TRBD2 (5 bases). V was clipped by 3 bases and J by 7 bases, with 12 bases between them. CDR1 is SEHNR and CDR2 is FQNEAQ in the germline V gene (reference sequence). There are 14 residues in the CDR3. Here the CDR3 DNA reads TGTGCCAGCAGCTTCAGGCCCCGGGGCGGGGAGCTGTTTTTT. Translating gives CASSFRPRGGELFF. The full variable domain, its missing parts supplied by reference TRBV7-9 and TRBJ2-2, is DTGVSQNPRHKITKRGQNVTFRCDPISEHNRLYWYRQTLGQGPEFLTYFQNEAQLEKSRLLSDRFSAERPKGSFSTLEIQRTEQGDSAMYLCASSFRPRGGELFFGEGSRLTVL.

V usage is TRBV27 and J usage is TRBJ2-7; a possible D gene is TRBD1 (6 bases). Deletions cut 9 bases from V and 2 bases from J, with 14 bases between. The germline V gene encodes CDR1 MNHEY and CDR2 SMNVEV (reference sequence). There are 13 residues in the CDR3. The CDR3 sequence: CASSLGGPYEQYF. The CDR3, as DNA: TGTGCCAGTTCACTAGGGGGACCCTACGAGCAGTACTTC.

The chain joins TRBV7-9 to TRBJ1-4, with a weak D call TRBD1 (6 bases). Trimming took 5 bases from V and 6 from J, leaving 16 bases between them. The CDR3 consists of 15 residues. Germline V gene data show CDR1 as SEHNR and CDR2 as FQNEAQ (reference sequence). CDR3 protein: CASSRRGTKDEKLFF. In DNA, the CDR3 is TGTGCCAGCAGCCGCAGGGGAACCAAGGATGAAAAACTGTTTTTT.

This clone was picked up a small number of times. V usage is TRBV5-6 and J usage is TRBJ1-6; maybe TRBD1 (5 bases). V was cut by 0 bases and J by 0 bases, with 10 bases left in between. The V gene's germline CDR1 is SGHDT and CDR2 YYEEEE. This CDR3 is built from 17 residues. The CDR3 here is CASSLGRQSSYNSPLHF. DNA of the CDR3: TGTGCCAGCAGCTTGGGCAGACAGAGCTCCTATAATTCACCCCTCCACTTT.

This clone was recorded once. This chain joins TRBV18 and TRBJ1-1, with TRBD1 as a possible D gene (5 bases). From germline, CDR1 is KGHSH and CDR2 LQKENI. Trimming took off 3 bases at V and 0 bases at J, with 11 bases between the two ends. The CDR3 consists of 15 residues. This chain's CDR3 is CASSPRDRLNTEAFF. Written as DNA, the CDR3 is TGTGCCAGCTCACCTCGGGACCGCCTGAACACTGAAGCTTTCTTT.

J is TRBJ2-2 and V is TRBV18; 7 nucleotides line up with TRBD1. V shed 6 bases and J 0 bases; nucleotides not matched to a gene: 4. Germline CDR1 reads KGHSH; CDR2 reads LQKENI. The CDR3 sequence is 15 residues long. The CDR3 here is CASSWTGSNTGELFF. The CDR3 DNA sequence: TGTGCCAGCTCCTGGACAGGTTCGAACACCGGGGAGCTGTTTTTT.

This clone was seen once. V usage is TRBV7-3 and J usage is TRBJ1-1; possible D gene TRBD1, 5 bases. The V gene's germline CDR1 is SGHTA and CDR2 FQGTGA. The CDR3 length is 13 residues. V lost 0 bases and J lost 7, with 9 bases in between. DNA for the CDR3: TGTGCCAGCAGCTTAACGGGGGGGTTTGAAGCTTTCTTT. As protein: CASSLTGGFEAFF.

The sample holds one count of this clone. The rearrangement joins TRBV6-2 or TRBV6-3 to TRBJ1-2, with D perhaps matching TRBD1 (6 bases). Germline V gene lookup returns CDR1 MNHEY and CDR2 SVGEGT. The CDR3 is 17 residues long. V dropped 6 bases and J dropped 4 bases, with 24 bases sitting between them. This CDR3 is CASSPPHRAFSGYGYTF. In DNA form, the CDR3 reads TGTGCCAGCAGCCCTCCCCACAGGGCTTTCTCTGGCTATGGCTACACCTTC.

The V gene is TRBV18, the J gene TRBJ1-1, with 10 bases aligning to TRBD1. V was clipped by 3 bases and J by 5 bases; unmatched bases: 6. The CDR3 loop spans 15 amino acids. The germline V gene has CDR1 KGHSH and CDR2 LQKENI. The CDR3 is CASSPSTGGYTEAFF. The DNA for the CDR3 is TGTGCCAGCTCACCTTCGACAGGGGGCTATACTGAAGCTTTCTTT.

This chain links TRBV6-5 with TRBJ2-5; the match to TRBD1 covers 8 bases. Germline V gene sequence: CDR1 MNHEY, CDR2 SVGAGI. The V segment lost 6 bases and the J segment 6 bases; nucleotides outside the gene matches: 9. The CDR3 is 14 amino acids. This CDR3 reads CASSDRTGRQTQYF. In nucleotides, the CDR3 is TGTGCCAGCAGCGATCGGACAGGGCGGCAGACCCAGTACTTC.

This chain joins TRBV5-5 and TRBJ1-3; D remains ambiguous. The V end was cut by 1 base, the J end by 0 bases, with 8 bases between. This CDR3 has 15 amino acids. Germline CDR1 SGHKS, CDR2 YYEKEE (reference sequence). The CDR3 loop is CASSLNGNSGNTIYF. In DNA, the CDR3 is TGTGCCAGCAGCTTGAACGGTAACTCTGGAAACACCATATATTTT.

The chain combines TRBV19 with TRBJ1-2; D ambiguous. The CDR3 is 13 amino acids. Per germline, CDR1 LNHDA and CDR2 SQIVND (reference sequence). V gave up 5 bases and J gave up 1 base, with 8 bases separating them. In DNA, the CDR3 is TGTGCCAGTAGTCTAACATTTAACTATGGCTACACCTTC. It yields the protein CASSLTFNYGYTF.

V is TRBV3-1 (or the pseudogene TRBV3-2) and J is TRBJ1-4; D may be TRBD1 (5 bases). The germline CDR1 and CDR2 sequences are LGHDT and YNNKEL (reference sequence). The CDR3 spans 16 residues. V lost 1 base and J 8 bases, leaving 17 bases between the germline ends. In nucleotides, the CDR3 is TGTGCCAGCAGCCAAGCGCAGGGTGGAGAGGGGGAAAAACTGTTTTTT. Encoded protein: CASSQAQGGEGEKLFF.

The chain couples TRBV18 to TRBJ2-7; weak D call: TRBD2 (5 bases). Germline V CDR1 and CDR2: KGHSH, LQKENI. Trimming cost V 3 bases and J 3 bases, with 9 bases left between them. This CDR3 spans 13 amino acids. The CDR3: CASSPLRGYEQYF. The CDR3 DNA sequence: TGTGCCAGCTCACCCCTTCGGGGCTACGAGCAGTACTTC.

The chain employs TRBV23-1 and TRBJ2-7; D not certain. TRBV23-1 is filed as an ORF, its function uncertain. The ends were cut back, 5 bases at V and 5 bases at J, with 16 bases in the middle. The CDR3 totals 14 residues. The CDR3 nucleotides read TGCGCCAGCAGTAGAACCGCTCCGAGTAACGAGCAGTACTTC. It codes for CASSRTAPSNEQYF.

This sequence joins TRBV5-1 and TRBJ2-1, with D hard to call. Germline-derived CDR1 and CDR2 are SGHRS and YFSETQ. The CDR3 is made up of 16 amino acids. V was pared by 4 bases and J by 7 bases, with 21 bases between. CDR3 bases: TGCGCCAGCAGCCGGATAGCCAGGCCGGGTAGTAATGAGCAGTTCTTC. The encoded protein is CASSRIARPGSNEQFF. The entire variable domain, with the rest obtained from reference TRBV5-1 and TRBJ2-1, is as follows: KAGVTQTPRYLIKTRGQQVTLSCSPISGHRSVSWYQQTPGQGLQFLFEYFSETQRNKGNFPGRFSGRQFSNSRSEMNVSTLELGDSALYLCASSRIARPGSNEQFFGPGTRLTVL.